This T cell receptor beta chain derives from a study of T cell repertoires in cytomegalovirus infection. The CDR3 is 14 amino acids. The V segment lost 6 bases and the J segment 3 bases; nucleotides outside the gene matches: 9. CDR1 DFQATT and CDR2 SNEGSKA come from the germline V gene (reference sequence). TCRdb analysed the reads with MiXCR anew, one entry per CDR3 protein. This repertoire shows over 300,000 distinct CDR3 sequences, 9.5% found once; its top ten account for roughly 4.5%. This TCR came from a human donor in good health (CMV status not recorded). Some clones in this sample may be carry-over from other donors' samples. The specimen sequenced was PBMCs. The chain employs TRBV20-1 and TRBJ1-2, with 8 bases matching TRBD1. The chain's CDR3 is CSARGQGADYGYTF. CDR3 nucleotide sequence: TGCAGTGCCCGCGGACAGGGAGCGGACTATGGCTACACCTTC.